Sequencing of this TCR beta chain was carried out in a study of PD-L1 blockade in urothelial cancer. Study context: Analyses used blood from 3 weeks (second dose) and 6 weeks after treatment start. Peripheral blood specimens exhibited a median yield of about 140,000 T cells.

Time point specified: peripheral blood 6 weeks after treatment start. The cohort comprised individuals with locally advanced or metastatic urothelial carcinoma. CDR1 LNHDA and CDR2 SQIVND come from the germline V gene (reference sequence). V was trimmed by 6 bases and J by 6 bases, leaving 23 bases between them. This CDR3 has 16 amino acids. Assay: immunoSEQ multiplex PCR; the TCRdb copy retains only in-frame clones and omits some. The sample contains about 50,000 clones, about 85% of which appear only once. This material consisted of PBMCs, taken around atezolizumab (anti-PD-L1) treatment. This clonotype was obtained from a man aged 45-65 years with urothelial cancer. The chain joins TRBV19 to TRBJ1-1; no definite D call. CDR3 DNA sequence: TGTGCCAGTAGAACACCGGACTGGAGAACACGAGCTGAAGCTTTCTTT. It encodes CASRTPDWRTRAEAFF.